The next 7 T cell receptor beta chains were all read from a single sample in a study of T cells after somatic rescue of genetic block (TCRdb year 2020). Receptors were amplified or captured by the immunoSEQ multiplex PCR assay. As stored in TCRdb, this immuneACCESS dataset retains in-frame rearrangements with V and J assigned. A fraction of the clones does not appear; measured against another copy, unresolved V genes explain less than half of the discrepancy, and the remainder lacks a known reason. The sample table lists over 95,000 clones, 75% to 95% of them with a count of one. The ten largest make up approximately 1.3% of the sample. Sequencing used peripheral blood mononuclear cells (PBMCs). The receptors stem from a woman aged 18-29 years.

The rearrangement joins TRBV30 to TRBJ2-2, with a possible D match to TRBD1 (6 bases). The V and J ends lost 8 bases and 4 bases respectively, with 17 bases between them. The CDR3 extends over 14 amino acids. Looked up from germline, CDR1 is GTSNPN and CDR2 is SVGIG (reference sequence). The CDR3 protein is CAGDEGTFTGELFF. As DNA, the CDR3 is TGTGCCGGGGACGAGGGGACATTCACCGGGGAGCTGTTTTTT.

This chain joins TRBV10-3 and TRBJ2-7; 8 bases are a match to TRBD2. The germline V gene has CDR1 ENHRY and CDR2 SYGVKD. The J segment lost 1 base and the V segment lost 0 bases, leaving 11 bases of the junction unmatched. This CDR3 is 18 amino acids long. CDR3 DNA: TGTGCCATCAGTGAGTCTCGAACGGGGGGGCAGTTTTCCTACGAGCAGTACTTC. Residues: CAISESRTGGQFSYEQYF.

The J gene is TRBJ2-1, the V gene TRBV30; D is possibly TRBD1 (5 bases). Germline-derived CDR1 and CDR2 are GTSNPN and SVGIG (reference sequence). This CDR3 region has 12 residues. The germline V and J ends were trimmed by 7 bases and 4 bases, with 11 bases remaining between them. Here the CDR3 DNA reads TGTGCCTCTGTTGGGGCTTACAATGAGCAGTTCTTC. Its protein product is CASVGAYNEQFF.

As to this clone: Other DNA sequences in this specimen translate into the identical CDR3. The rearrangement links TRBV11-3 to TRBJ1-4, with a tentative D call TRBD1 (5 bases). CDR1 and CDR2 from the germline V gene are SGHNT and YENEEA. The CDR3 contains 13 residues. The V gene lost 3 bases and the J gene lost 5 bases, with 7 bases spanning the gap. CDR3 sequence (DNA): TGTGCCAGCAGCTTGGGGCCGAATGAAAAACTGTTTTTT. This translates into CASSLGPNEKLFF.

The chain links TRBV6-5 to TRBJ2-2; the D gene is possibly TRBD1 (6 bases). This CDR3 comprises 15 residues. V lost 2 bases and J lost 1, with 8 bases in between. Germline lookup yields CDR1 MNHEY and CDR2 SVGAGI. The CDR3 bases are TGTGCCAGCAGTTACGAGGGGGTGAACACCGGGGAGCTGTTTTTT. Translating gives CASSYEGVNTGELFF.

The V and J genes are TRBV6-4 and TRBJ1-1, with no clear D. Per the germline V gene, CDR1 is MRHNA and CDR2 is SNTAGT. V was pared by 7 bases and J by 1 base, with 7 bases between. The CDR3 extends over 12 amino acids. The CDR3 spells CASIRGNTEAFF. DNA of the CDR3: TGTGCCAGCATTAGAGGGAACACTGAAGCTTTCTTT.

The V and J genes are TRBV13 and TRBJ2-1; TRBD2 matches at 8 bases. The CDR3 runs to 16 residues. The junction had 5 bases not matched to a gene; V was cut back by 0 bases and J by 4 bases. Germline values: CDR1 PRHDT, CDR2 FYEKMQ (reference sequence). The CDR3 reads CASSLGAGGPYNEQFF. Written as DNA, the CDR3 is TGTGCCAGCAGCTTAGGTGCGGGGGGCCCTTACAATGAGCAGTTCTTC.